Listed below are T cell receptor beta chains from one sample, sequenced in a study of blood T cell repertoires in COVID-19. TCRdb's copy holds only in-frame clones and misses some; the assay was immunoSEQ multiplex PCR. The repertoire holds around 70,000 clones, with roughly 85% as singletons. The specimen sequenced was peripheral blood. The receptor source for this set is a woman in her sixties with acute or convalescent COVID-19. Each CDR3 is given with its conserved first and last residue. Each record gives: V gene, clone size, J gene, D gene, CDR3 protein, CDR3 DNA. D genes are given only for firm matches. Size values are once, few and many counts, or a class for expanded clones, and some rows have none.

V: TRBV18; size: many; J: TRBJ1-5; D: TRBD1; CDR3: CASSRTGGVQPQHF; DNA: TGTGCCAGCTCGCGGACAGGGGGCGTTCAGCCCCAGCATTTT
V: TRBV30; size: NA; J: TRBJ1-1; D: NA; CDR3: CAWSVFGQGPNTEAFF; DNA: TGTGCCTGGAGTGTATTCGGGCAGGGCCCGAACACTGAAGCTTTCTTT
V: TRBV7-3; size: NA; J: TRBJ2-1; D: TRBD2; CDR3: CASSRTSGGHNEQFF; DNA: TGTGCCAGCAGCCGGACTAGCGGGGGGCACAATGAGCAGTTCTTC
V: TRBV6-2/TRBV6-3; size: once; J: TRBJ2-7; D: NA; CDR3: CASSYSTPYEQYF; DNA: TGTGCCAGCAGTTACTCGACACCTTACGAGCAGTACTTC
V: TRBV5-1; size: NA; J: TRBJ2-5; D: TRBD1; CDR3: CASSRGQGARATLQETQYF; DNA: TGCGCCAGCAGCCGCGGACAGGGGGCAAGGGCTACGCTCCAAGAGACCCAGTACTTC
V: TRBV29-1; size: NA; J: TRBJ2-5; D: TRBD2; CDR3: CSVSGRAGEETQYF; DNA: TGCAGCGTGAGCGGTAGAGCGGGGGAAGAGACCCAGTACTTC
V: TRBV4-1; size: NA; J: TRBJ2-7; D: NA; CDR3: CASSQVSGTLYEQYF; DNA: TGCGCCAGCAGCCAAGTGTCCGGGACACTCTACGAGCAGTACTTC
V: TRBV5-8; size: NA; J: TRBJ1-1; D: NA; CDR3: CASSLPGQGYAEAFF; DNA: TGTGCCAGCAGCTTGCCCGGGCAGGGGTACGCTGAAGCTTTCTTT
V: TRBV5-4; size: NA; J: TRBJ2-1; D: TRBD2; CDR3: CASSYAGGSYNEQFF; DNA: TGTGCCAGCAGCTACGCGGGAGGGTCCTACAATGAGCAGTTCTTC
V: TRBV27; size: once; J: TRBJ2-7; D: TRBD2; CDR3: CASRKGTSGSSYEQYF; DNA: TGTGCCAGCAGAAAAGGGACTAGCGGGAGCTCCTACGAGCAGTACTTC
V: TRBV5-6; size: NA; J: TRBJ1-4; D: NA; CDR3: CASSALWSNEKLFF; DNA: TGTGCCAGCAGCGCCCTGTGGAGCAATGAAAAACTGTTTTTT
V: TRBV19; size: NA; J: TRBJ1-2; D: NA; CDR3: CASSIVQGEDGYTF; DNA: TGTGCCAGTAGTATTGTGCAGGGTGAGGATGGCTACACCTTC
V: TRBV7-8; size: NA; J: TRBJ1-1; D: TRBD1; CDR3: CASSLVRTGNTEAFF; DNA: TGTGCCAGCAGCTTAGTGCGGACAGGGAACACTGAAGCTTTCTTT
V: TRBV6-6; size: few; J: TRBJ2-3; D: TRBD2; CDR3: CASSMTSGTDTQYF; DNA: TGTGCCAGCAGTATGACTAGCGGCACAGATACGCAGTATTTT
V: TRBV5-1; size: NA; J: TRBJ1-1; D: NA; CDR3: CASSLEGVRAFF; DNA: TGCGCCAGCAGCTTGGAGGGGGTAAGGGCTTTCTTT
V: TRBV6-5; size: NA; J: TRBJ2-2; D: NA; CDR3: CASRETNTGELFF; DNA: TGTGCCAGCAGAGAGACGAACACCGGGGAGCTGTTTTTT
V: TRBV5-1; size: NA; J: TRBJ1-6; D: NA; CDR3: CASRSQAPSSYNSPLHF; DNA: TGCGCCAGCAGGTCCCAAGCCCCGAGCTCCTATAATTCACCCCTCCACTTT
V: TRBV4-2; size: NA; J: TRBJ2-3; D: TRBD2; CDR3: CASSQGTSGGRDTQYF; DNA: TGTGCCAGCAGCCAAGGGACTAGCGGGGGGCGGGATACGCAGTATTTT
V: TRBV3-1/TRBV3-2; size: NA; J: TRBJ2-7; D: TRBD2; CDR3: CASRRSSGRYEQYF; DNA: TGTGCCAGCAGACGGTCTAGCGGGAGGTACGAGCAGTACTTC
V: TRBV30; size: NA; J: TRBJ1-5; D: TRBD1; CDR3: CAWRDRALLDQPQHF; DNA: TGTGCCTGGCGGGACAGGGCTTTATTGGACCAGCCCCAGCATTTT
V: TRBV29-1; size: NA; J: TRBJ2-7; D: TRBD1; CDR3: CSVETGPFSYEQYF; DNA: TGCAGCGTGGAGACAGGGCCGTTTTCCTACGAGCAGTACTTC
V: TRBV2; size: NA; J: TRBJ1-4; D: NA; CDR3: CASSDSGTVNEKLFF; DNA: TGTGCCAGCAGTGATTCCGGGACTGTCAATGAAAAACTGTTTTTT
V: TRBV2; size: few; J: TRBJ2-7; D: TRBD2; CDR3: CASKAGIGLLYEQYF; DNA: TGTGCCAGCAAAGCGGGAATAGGGCTACTCTACGAGCAGTACTTC
V: TRBV10-2; size: NA; J: TRBJ2-4; D: NA; CDR3: CASSDPGGLAKNIQYF; DNA: TGCGCCAGCAGTGACCCCGGAGGACTAGCCAAAAACATTCAGTACTTC
V: TRBV6-5; size: NA; J: TRBJ2-7; D: TRBD2; CDR3: CASSYGTKYEQYF; DNA: TGTGCCAGCAGTTACGGGACTAAATACGAGCAGTACTTC
V: TRBV6-5; size: NA; J: TRBJ1-2; D: NA; CDR3: CASSLKTGIYGYTF; DNA: TGTGCCAGCAGTTTGAAAACAGGGATCTATGGCTACACCTTC
V: TRBV5-1; size: NA; J: TRBJ2-1; D: TRBD1; CDR3: CASSPLDRAGEQFF; DNA: TGCGCCAGCAGCCCGCTGGACAGGGCGGGTGAGCAGTTCTTC
V: TRBV30; size: once; J: TRBJ2-3; D: NA; CDR3: CAWSVEAISTDTQYF; DNA: TGTGCCTGGAGTGTAGAGGCGATAAGCACAGATACGCAGTATTTT
V: TRBV5-1; size: NA; J: TRBJ2-3; D: TRBD2; CDR3: CASSLQPGGGTDTQYF; DNA: TGCGCCAGCAGCCTCCAACCGGGAGGCGGCACAGATACGCAGTATTTT
V: TRBV18; size: once; J: TRBJ1-2; D: NA; CDR3: CASSRQEANYGYTF; DNA: TGTGCCAGCTCACGACAGGAAGCTAACTATGGCTACACCTTC
V: TRBV29-1; size: NA; J: TRBJ1-5; D: TRBD1; CDR3: CSVRDSINQPQHF; DNA: TGCAGCGTAAGGGACAGCATCAATCAGCCCCAGCATTTT
V: TRBV25-1; size: NA; J: TRBJ2-5; D: TRBD2; CDR3: CASSESASGSLGTQYF; DNA: TGTGCCAGCAGTGAATCGGCTAGCGGGAGTTTGGGGACCCAGTACTTC
V: TRBV5-6; size: NA; J: TRBJ1-4; D: NA; CDR3: CASSFRVGATNEKLFF; DNA: TGTGCCAGCAGCTTCAGGGTGGGTGCAACTAATGAAAAACTGTTTTTT
V: TRBV7-6; size: NA; J: TRBJ1-1; D: NA; CDR3: CASSLGGSANTEAFF; DNA: TGTGCCAGCAGCTTAGGCGGCAGCGCGAACACTGAAGCTTTCTTT
V: TRBV14; size: NA; J: TRBJ2-1; D: TRBD2; CDR3: CASSQTLRRGGHPTDNEQFF; DNA: TGTGCCAGCAGCCAGACCCTCAGGCGGGGGGGGCACCCCACGGACAATGAGCAGTTCTTC
V: TRBV11-1; size: NA; J: TRBJ1-2; D: NA; CDR3: CASSPGQNYGYTF; DNA: TGTGCCAGCAGCCCCGGACAGAACTATGGCTACACCTTC
V: TRBV5-5; size: NA; J: TRBJ2-6; D: TRBD1; CDR3: CASSLGTAAGANVLTF; DNA: TGTGCCAGCAGCTTAGGGACAGCTGCTGGGGCCAACGTCCTGACTTTC
V: TRBV2; size: few; J: TRBJ2-1; D: NA; CDR3: CASSGIGGKFHEQFF; DNA: TGTGCCAGCAGTGGTATAGGGGGTAAGTTCCATGAGCAGTTCTTC
V: TRBV28; size: NA; J: TRBJ2-4; D: NA; CDR3: CASTQGGIKNIQYF; DNA: TGTGCCAGCACACAGGGGGGGATAAAAAACATTCAGTACTTC
V: TRBV6-1; size: few; J: TRBJ1-3; D: NA; CDR3: CASSEAPRGGNTIYF; DNA: TGTGCCAGCAGTGAAGCCCCCCGAGGTGGAAACACCATATATTTT
V: TRBV7-8; size: NA; J: TRBJ1-1; D: NA; CDR3: CASSPKRQGMNTEAFF; DNA: TGTGCCAGCAGCCCCAAAAGGCAGGGAATGAACACTGAAGCTTTCTTT
V: TRBV5-5; size: NA; J: TRBJ2-3; D: TRBD2; CDR3: CASSFIAGASTDTQYF; DNA: TGTGCCAGCAGCTTTATAGCGGGGGCTAGCACAGATACGCAGTATTTT
V: TRBV11-3; size: few; J: TRBJ2-2; D: NA; CDR3: CASSKAGQDNTGELFF; DNA: TGTGCCAGCAGCAAAGCGGGCCAGGATAACACCGGGGAGCTGTTTTTT
V: TRBV18; size: NA; J: TRBJ2-7; D: NA; CDR3: CASSPPSASYEQYF; DNA: TGTGCCAGCTCACCACCTAGCGCATCCTACGAGCAGTACTTC
V: TRBV18; size: NA; J: TRBJ1-4; D: TRBD1; CDR3: CASSQGTGPNEKLFF; DNA: TGTGCCAGCTCACAGGGGACAGGGCCTAATGAAAAACTGTTTTTT
V: TRBV29-1; size: NA; J: TRBJ1-1; D: NA; CDR3: CSVLKSSMNTEAFF; DNA: TGCAGCGTCCTAAAGTCGTCAATGAACACTGAAGCTTTCTTT
V: TRBV18; size: NA; J: TRBJ2-2; D: NA; CDR3: CASSPPGNRATGELFF; DNA: TGTGCCAGCTCACCACCGGGGAACAGGGCCACCGGGGAGCTGTTTTTT
V: TRBV6-5; size: NA; J: TRBJ1-2; D: TRBD1; CDR3: CASSYQGGAANYGYTF; DNA: TGTGCCAGCAGTTATCAGGGGGGCGCAGCGAACTATGGCTACACCTTC
V: TRBV6-1; size: NA; J: TRBJ2-7; D: NA; CDR3: CASSEWGAGVSEQYF; DNA: TGTGCCAGCAGTGAATGGGGAGCCGGGGTGAGCGAGCAGTACTTC
V: TRBV6-2/TRBV6-3; size: NA; J: TRBJ2-3; D: NA; CDR3: CASSGFPAGDTQYF; DNA: TGTGCCAGCAGTGGGTTTCCAGCGGGAGATACGCAGTATTTT
V: TRBV19; size: NA; J: TRBJ2-5; D: NA; CDR3: CASSIDLIGAAAQYF; DNA: TGTGCCAGTAGTATAGATCTCATAGGGGCCGCGGCCCAGTACTTC
V: TRBV6-5; size: NA; J: TRBJ1-4; D: TRBD1; CDR3: CASRDDRGNEKLFF; DNA: TGTGCCAGCAGAGATGACAGGGGTAATGAAAAACTGTTTTTT
V: TRBV5-1; size: NA; J: TRBJ1-2; D: NA; CDR3: CASSRQDPSVGYGYTF; DNA: TGCGCCAGCAGCCGACAGGACCCCTCGGTGGGCTATGGCTACACCTTC